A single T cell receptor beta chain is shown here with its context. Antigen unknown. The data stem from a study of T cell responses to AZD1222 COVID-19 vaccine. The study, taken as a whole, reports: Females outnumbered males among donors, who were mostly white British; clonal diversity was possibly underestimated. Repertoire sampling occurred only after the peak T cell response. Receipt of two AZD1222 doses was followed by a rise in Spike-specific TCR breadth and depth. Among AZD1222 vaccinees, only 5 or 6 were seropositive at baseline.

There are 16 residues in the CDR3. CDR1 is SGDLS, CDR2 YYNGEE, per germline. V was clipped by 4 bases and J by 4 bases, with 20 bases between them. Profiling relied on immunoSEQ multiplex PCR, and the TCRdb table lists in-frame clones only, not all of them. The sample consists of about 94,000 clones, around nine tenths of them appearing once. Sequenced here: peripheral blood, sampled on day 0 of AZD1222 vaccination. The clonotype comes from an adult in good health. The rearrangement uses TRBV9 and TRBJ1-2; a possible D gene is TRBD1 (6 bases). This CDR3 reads CASSPRSGASIYGYTF. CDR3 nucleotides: TGTGCCAGCAGCCCTAGGTCGGGGGCAAGTATCTATGGCTACACCTTC.